This T cell receptor (beta chain) was found in a study of blood T cell repertoires in COVID-19 (dated by TCRdb to about 2020). In terms of the full investigation: The collaborator samples originated in the United States, Italy and Spain and spanned the acute and convalescent phases of COVID-19. The prospective study material was composed of cDNA or gDNA derived from T cells, B-cell-depleted T cells, or PBMCs. The dataset comprised deeply sampled blood TCRbeta repertoires from subjects exposed to, actively infected with, or recovered from COVID-19. The repertoires were made available in a free public database intended to serve as a resource for research on the immune response to SARS-CoV-2. Samples came from the ongoing ImmuneRACE study (first 160 participants) plus 1,254 subjects from 6 global collaborators. The sample metadata nearly always contained a de-identified subject ID, COVID-19 status, age in years and sex. HLA class I and class II types, where available, came from metadata supplied by the sample provider rather than from assay-based typing. Results the study describes overall, beyond this receptor: Clinical and demographic metadata were provided uncurated, with the amount varying by source and participant.

The collaborating institutions used their own protocols to collect whole blood in K2EDTA tubes. For TCRbeta analysis, collaborators shipped samples as frozen whole blood, isolated PBMCs, or DNA extracted from either of those sample types. The germline V gene encodes CDR1 DFQATT and CDR2 SNEGSKA (reference sequence). The CDR3, cysteine through phenylalanine, is 11 amino acids long. The read is trimmed to its CDR3 DNA, 33 bases read in frame from base 1. The trim is 4 bases for V and 2 bases for J, with a gap of 6 bases between the germline ends. TCRbeta CDR3 regions were amplified from genomic DNA using the immunoSEQ Assay, a bias-controlled multiplex PCR. On the study's bioinformatics: Nucleated cell counts per sample were estimated from amplification of reference gene primers within the assay. To quantify the absolute abundance of each unique TCRbeta CDR3 rearrangement, sequence reads were collapsed and filtered. For each sample, productive Simpson clonality was calculated by taking the square root of Simpson's diversity index across productive rearrangements. As stored in TCRdb, this immuneACCESS dataset retains in-frame rearrangements with V and J assigned. A fraction of the clones does not appear; measured against another copy, unresolved V genes explain less than half of the discrepancy, and the remainder lacks a known reason. That table furnishes V, J and clone size, whereas the DNA furnished D and trimming. The sample table lists about 84,000 clones, around 83% of them with a count of one. About 42% of the sample goes to the ten largest clones.

Notes on this clone: This clone's antigen is unknown. The sample holds no much larger clone one base away, and base qualities are not on file.

The sample comprised peripheral blood. Here the chain combines TRBV20-1 and TRBJ2-7; perhaps TRBD2 is the D gene, with 5 bases matching. The clonotype comes from a man older than 75 with active or convalescent COVID-19. The CDR3 region reads CSATGTYEQYF. The nucleotide sequence is TGCAGTGCTACGGGGACCTACGAGCAGTACTTC.